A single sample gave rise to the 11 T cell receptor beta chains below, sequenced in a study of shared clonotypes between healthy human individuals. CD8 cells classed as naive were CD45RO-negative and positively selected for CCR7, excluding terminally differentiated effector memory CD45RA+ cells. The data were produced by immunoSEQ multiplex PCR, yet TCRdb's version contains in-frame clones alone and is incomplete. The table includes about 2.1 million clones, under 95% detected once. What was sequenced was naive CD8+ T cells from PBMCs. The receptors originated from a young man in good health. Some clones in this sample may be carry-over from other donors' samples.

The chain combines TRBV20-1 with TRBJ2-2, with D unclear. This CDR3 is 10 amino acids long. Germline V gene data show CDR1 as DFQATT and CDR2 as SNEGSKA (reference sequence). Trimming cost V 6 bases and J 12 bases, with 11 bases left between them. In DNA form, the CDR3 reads TGCAGTGCGAGGACGTCTCAGCTGTTTTTT. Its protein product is CSARTSQLFF.

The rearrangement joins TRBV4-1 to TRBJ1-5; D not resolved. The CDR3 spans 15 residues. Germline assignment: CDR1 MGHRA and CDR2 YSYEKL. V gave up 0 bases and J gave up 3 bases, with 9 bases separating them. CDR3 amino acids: CASSQDSAANQPQHF. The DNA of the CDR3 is TGCGCCAGCAGCCAAGATTCGGCAGCCAATCAGCCCCAGCATTTT.

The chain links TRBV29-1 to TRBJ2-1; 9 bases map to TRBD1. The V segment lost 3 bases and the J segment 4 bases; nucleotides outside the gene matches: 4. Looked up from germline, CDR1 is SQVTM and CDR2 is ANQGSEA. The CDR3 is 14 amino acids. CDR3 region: CSVDGTGTYNEQFF. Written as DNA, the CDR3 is TGCAGCGTTGATGGGACAGGGACGTACAATGAGCAGTTCTTC.

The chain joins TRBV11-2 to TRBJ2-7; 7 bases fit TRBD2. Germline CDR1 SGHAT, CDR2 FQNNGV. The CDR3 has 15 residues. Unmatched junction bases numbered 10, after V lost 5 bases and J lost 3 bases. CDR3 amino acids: CASSLGSSGDYEQYF. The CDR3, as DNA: TGTGCCAGCAGCCTAGGGTCTAGCGGAGACTACGAGCAGTACTTC.

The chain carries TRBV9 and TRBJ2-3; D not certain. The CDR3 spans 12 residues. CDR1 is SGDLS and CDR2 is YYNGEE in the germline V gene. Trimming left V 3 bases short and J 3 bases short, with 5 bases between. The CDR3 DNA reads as TGTGCCAGCAGCGAATTTACAGATACGCAGTATTTT. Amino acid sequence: CASSEFTDTQYF.

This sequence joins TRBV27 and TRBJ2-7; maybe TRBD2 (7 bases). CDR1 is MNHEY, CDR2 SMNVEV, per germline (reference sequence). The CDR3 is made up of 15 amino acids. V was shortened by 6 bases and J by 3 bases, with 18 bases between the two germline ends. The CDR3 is CASSPRGAEGYEQYF. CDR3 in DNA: TGTGCCAGCAGCCCCCGGGGGGCAGAGGGCTACGAGCAGTACTTC.

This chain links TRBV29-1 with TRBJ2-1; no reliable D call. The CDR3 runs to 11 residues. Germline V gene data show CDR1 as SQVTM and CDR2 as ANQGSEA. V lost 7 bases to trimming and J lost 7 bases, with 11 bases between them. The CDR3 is CSGRAINEQFF. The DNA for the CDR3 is TGCAGCGGCCGGGCGATAAATGAGCAGTTCTTC.

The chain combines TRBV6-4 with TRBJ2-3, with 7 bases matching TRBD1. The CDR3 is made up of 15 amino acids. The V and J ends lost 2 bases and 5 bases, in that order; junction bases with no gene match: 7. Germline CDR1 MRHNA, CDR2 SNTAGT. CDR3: CASSDLPGGRDTQYF. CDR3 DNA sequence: TGTGCCAGCAGTGACCTACCAGGGGGACGAGATACGCAGTATTTT.

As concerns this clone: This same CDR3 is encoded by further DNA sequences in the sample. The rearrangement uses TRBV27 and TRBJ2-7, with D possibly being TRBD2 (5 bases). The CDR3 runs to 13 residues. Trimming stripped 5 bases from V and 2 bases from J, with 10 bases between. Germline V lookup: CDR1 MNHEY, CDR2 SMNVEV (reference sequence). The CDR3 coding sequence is TGTGCCAGCAGTCCCGGACTGACCTACGAGCAGTACTTC. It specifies CASSPGLTYEQYF.

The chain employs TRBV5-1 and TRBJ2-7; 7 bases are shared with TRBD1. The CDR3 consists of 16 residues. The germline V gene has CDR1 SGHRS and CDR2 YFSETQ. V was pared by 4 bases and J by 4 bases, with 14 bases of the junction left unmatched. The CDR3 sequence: CASSKFVRDRIYEQYF. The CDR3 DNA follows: TGCGCCAGCAGCAAGTTCGTCCGGGACAGAATTTACGAGCAGTACTTC.

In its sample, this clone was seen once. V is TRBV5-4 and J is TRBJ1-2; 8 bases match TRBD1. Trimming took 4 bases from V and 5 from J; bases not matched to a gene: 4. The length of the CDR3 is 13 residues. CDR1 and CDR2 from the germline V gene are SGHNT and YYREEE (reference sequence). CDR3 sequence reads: CASSAGTGYGYTF. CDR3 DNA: TGTGCCAGCAGCGCCGGGACAGGATATGGCTACACCTTC.